This T cell receptor (beta chain) was recorded in a study of CD8 T cells in ankylosing spondylitis. This CDR3 is 13 amino acids long. Germline loops: CDR1 MNHNS, CDR2 SASEGT. As concerns this clonotype: What it binds is not known. Since a much larger clone is just one base distant, this may be a read error.

Regarding the study as a whole: A TCR beta motif of roughly eight highly homologous variants appeared characteristic of ankylosing spondylitis blood.

Using quantitative 5'-RACE with molecular barcodes, the authors made TCR beta libraries. TCRdb processed the 5' RACE reads anew with MiXCR; each CDR3 protein has one entry. This table has a few hundred thousand distinct CDR3 sequences, roughly a tenth appearing once. The chain has TRBV6-1 and TRBJ2-3; 8 bases are a match to TRBD2. The sequence was collected from a male donor with ankylosing spondylitis or in good health (not recorded which). The sequenced sample consisted of blood, either unsorted or a sorted T cell fraction (not recorded which). The CDR3 nucleotides are TGTGCCAGCAAGCGGGGGAGCACAGATACGCGGTATTTT. Encoded protein: CASKRGSTDTRYF.